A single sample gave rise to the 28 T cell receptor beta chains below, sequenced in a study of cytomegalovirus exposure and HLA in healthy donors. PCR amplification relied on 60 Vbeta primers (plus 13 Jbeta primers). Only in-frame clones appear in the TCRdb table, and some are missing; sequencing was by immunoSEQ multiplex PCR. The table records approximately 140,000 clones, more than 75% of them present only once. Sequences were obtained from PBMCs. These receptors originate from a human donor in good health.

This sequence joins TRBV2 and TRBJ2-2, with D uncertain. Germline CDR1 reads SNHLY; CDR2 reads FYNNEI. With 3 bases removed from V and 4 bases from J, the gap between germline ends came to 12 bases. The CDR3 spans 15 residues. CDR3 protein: CASSESQQITGELFF. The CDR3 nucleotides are TGTGCCAGCAGTGAGAGTCAACAGATCACCGGGGAGCTGTTTTTT.

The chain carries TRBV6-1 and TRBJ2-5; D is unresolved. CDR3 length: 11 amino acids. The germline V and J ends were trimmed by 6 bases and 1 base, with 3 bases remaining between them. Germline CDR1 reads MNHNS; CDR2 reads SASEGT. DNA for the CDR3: TGTGCCAGCAGGAGCCAAGAGACCCAGTACTTC. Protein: CASRSQETQYF.

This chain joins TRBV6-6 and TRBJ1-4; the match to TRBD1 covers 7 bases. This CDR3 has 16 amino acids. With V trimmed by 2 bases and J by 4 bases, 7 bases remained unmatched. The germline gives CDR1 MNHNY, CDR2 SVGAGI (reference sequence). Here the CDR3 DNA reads TGTGCCAGCAGTTACGGGGGACAGCCCTTTAATGAAAAACTGTTTTTT. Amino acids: CASSYGGQPFNEKLFF.

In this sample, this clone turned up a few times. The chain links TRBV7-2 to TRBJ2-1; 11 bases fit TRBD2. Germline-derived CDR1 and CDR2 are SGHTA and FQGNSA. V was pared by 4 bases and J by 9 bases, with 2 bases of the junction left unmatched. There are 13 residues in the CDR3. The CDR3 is CASSSLAGVEQFF. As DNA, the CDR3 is TGTGCCAGCAGCTCACTAGCGGGAGTTGAGCAGTTCTTC.

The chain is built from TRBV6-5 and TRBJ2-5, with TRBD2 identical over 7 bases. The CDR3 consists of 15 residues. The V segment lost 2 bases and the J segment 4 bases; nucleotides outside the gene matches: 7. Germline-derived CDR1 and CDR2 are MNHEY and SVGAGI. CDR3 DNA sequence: TGTGCCAGCAGTTACGCCCGGGGGGTGGGAGAGACCCAGTACTTC. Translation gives CASSYARGVGETQYF.

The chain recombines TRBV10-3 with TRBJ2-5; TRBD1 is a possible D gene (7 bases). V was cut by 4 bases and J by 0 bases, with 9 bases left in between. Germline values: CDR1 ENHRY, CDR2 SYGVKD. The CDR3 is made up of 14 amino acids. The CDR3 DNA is TGTGCCATCAGTGGCAGGGGGGACCAAGAGACCCAGTACTTC. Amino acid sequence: CAISGRGDQETQYF.

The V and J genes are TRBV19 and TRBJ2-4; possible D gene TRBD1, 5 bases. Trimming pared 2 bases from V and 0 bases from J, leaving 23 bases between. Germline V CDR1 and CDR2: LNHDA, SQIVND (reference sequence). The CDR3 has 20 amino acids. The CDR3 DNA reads TGTGCCAGTAGTATAAAGGCCAGGGATTTGGTGACTTTAGCCAAAAACATTCAGTACTTC. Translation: CASSIKARDLVTLAKNIQYF.

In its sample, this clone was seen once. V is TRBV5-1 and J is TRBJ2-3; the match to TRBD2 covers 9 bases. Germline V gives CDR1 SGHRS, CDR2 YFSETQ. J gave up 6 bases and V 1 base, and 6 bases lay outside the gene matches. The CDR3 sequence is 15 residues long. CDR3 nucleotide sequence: TGCGCCAGCAGCTTGCCGGGACTAGCAGGGGATACGCAGTATTTT. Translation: CASSLPGLAGDTQYF.

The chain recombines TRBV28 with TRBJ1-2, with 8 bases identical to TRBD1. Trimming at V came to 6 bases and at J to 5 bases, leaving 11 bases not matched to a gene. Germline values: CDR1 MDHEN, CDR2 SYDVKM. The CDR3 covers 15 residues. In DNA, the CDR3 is TGTGCCAGCAGAGCTACCCAGGGGGCGCCTTATGGCTACACCTTC. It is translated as CASRATQGAPYGYTF.

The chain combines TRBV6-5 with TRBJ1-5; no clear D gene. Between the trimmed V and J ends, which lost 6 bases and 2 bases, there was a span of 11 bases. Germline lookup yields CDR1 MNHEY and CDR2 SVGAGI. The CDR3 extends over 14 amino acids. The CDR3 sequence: CASSQAGGNQPQHF. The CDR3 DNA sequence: TGTGCCAGCAGCCAGGCGGGAGGCAATCAGCCCCAGCATTTT.

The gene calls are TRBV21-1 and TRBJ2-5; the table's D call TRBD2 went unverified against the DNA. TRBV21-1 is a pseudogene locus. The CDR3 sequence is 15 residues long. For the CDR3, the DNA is TGTGCCAGCAGCCCCCAGGACCGAGGGCGGGAGACCCAGTACTTC. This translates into CASSPQDRGRETQYF.

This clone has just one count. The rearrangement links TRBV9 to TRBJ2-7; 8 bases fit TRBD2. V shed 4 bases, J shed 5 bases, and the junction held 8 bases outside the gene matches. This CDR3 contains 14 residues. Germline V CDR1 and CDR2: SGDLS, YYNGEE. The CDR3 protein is CASSPGTSLHEQYF. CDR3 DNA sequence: TGTGCCAGCAGCCCCGGGACTAGTCTTCACGAGCAGTACTTC.

CDR3 loop: CASSQLDRSYEQYF. In nucleotides, the CDR3 is TGCGCCAGCAGCCAATTAGACAGATCCTACGAGCAGTACTTC. The chain combines TRBV4-3 with TRBJ2-7, with D possibly matching TRBD1 (5 bases). The CDR3 is 14 residues long. V gave up 2 bases and J gave up 1 base, with 9 bases separating them. Germline CDR1 is LGHNA and CDR2 is YSLEER.

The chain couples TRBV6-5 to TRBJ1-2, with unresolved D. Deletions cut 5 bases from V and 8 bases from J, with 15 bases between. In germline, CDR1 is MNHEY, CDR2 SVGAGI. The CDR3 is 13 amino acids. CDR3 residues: CASSGRHIDGYTF. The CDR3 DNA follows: TGTGCCAGCAGTGGCCGACATATCGACGGCTACACCTTC.

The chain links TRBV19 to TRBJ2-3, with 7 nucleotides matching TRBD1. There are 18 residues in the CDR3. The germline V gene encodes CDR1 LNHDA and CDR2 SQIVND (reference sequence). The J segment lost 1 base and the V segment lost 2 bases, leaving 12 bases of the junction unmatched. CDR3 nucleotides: TGTGCCAGTAGTATAAGTTGGGGACAGCATGTTCGCACAGATACGCAGTATTTT. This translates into CASSISWGQHVRTDTQYF. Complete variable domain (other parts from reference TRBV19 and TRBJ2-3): DGGITQSPKYLFRKEGQNVTLSCEQNLNHDAMYWYRQDPGQGLRLIYYSQIVNDFQKGDIAEGYSVSREKKESFPLTVTSAQKNPTAFYLCASSISWGQHVRTDTQYFGPGTRLTVL.

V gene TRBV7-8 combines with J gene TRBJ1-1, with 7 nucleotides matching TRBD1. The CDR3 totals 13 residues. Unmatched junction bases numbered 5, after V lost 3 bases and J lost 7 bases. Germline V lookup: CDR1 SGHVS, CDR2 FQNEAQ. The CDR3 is CASSFLNRGEAFF. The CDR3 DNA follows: TGTGCCAGCAGCTTTCTTAACAGGGGTGAAGCTTTCTTT.

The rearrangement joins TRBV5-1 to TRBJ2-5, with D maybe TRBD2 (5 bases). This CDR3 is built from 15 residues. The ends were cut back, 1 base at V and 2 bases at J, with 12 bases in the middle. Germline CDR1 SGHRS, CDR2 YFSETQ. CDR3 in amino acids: CASSLSGFLQETQYF. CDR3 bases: TGCGCCAGCAGCTTGTCGGGATTCCTTCAAGAGACCCAGTACTTC.

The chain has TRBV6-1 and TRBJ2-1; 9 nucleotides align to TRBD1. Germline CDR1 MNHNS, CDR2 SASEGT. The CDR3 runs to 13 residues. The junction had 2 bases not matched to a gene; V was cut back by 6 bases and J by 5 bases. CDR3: CASRDRGNNEQFF. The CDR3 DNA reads TGTGCCAGCAGGGACAGGGGTAACAATGAGCAGTTCTTC.

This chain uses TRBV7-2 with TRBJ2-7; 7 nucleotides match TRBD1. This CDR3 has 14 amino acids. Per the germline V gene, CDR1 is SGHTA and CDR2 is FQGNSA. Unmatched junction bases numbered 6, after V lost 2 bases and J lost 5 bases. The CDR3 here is CASSLTRGRDEQYF. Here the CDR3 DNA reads TGTGCCAGCAGCTTAACGAGGGGGCGCGACGAGCAGTACTTC.

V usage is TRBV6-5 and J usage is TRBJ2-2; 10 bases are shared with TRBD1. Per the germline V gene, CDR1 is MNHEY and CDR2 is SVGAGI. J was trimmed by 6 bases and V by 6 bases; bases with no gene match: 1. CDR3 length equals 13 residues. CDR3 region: CASRTGGSGELFF. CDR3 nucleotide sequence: TGTGCCAGCAGGACAGGGGGCTCCGGGGAGCTGTTTTTT.

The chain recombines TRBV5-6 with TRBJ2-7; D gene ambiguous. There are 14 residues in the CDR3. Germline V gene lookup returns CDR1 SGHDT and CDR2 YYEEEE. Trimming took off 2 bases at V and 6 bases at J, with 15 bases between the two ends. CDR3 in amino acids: CASSLGDPILEQYF. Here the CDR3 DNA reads TGTGCCAGCAGCTTAGGAGACCCAATTCTCGAGCAGTACTTC. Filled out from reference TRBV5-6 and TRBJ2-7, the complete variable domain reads DAGVTQSPTHLIKTRGQQVTLRCSPKSGHDTVSWYQQALGQGPQFIFQYYEEEERQRGNFPDRFSGHQFPNYSSELNVNALLLGDSALYLCASSLGDPILEQYFGPGTRLTVT.

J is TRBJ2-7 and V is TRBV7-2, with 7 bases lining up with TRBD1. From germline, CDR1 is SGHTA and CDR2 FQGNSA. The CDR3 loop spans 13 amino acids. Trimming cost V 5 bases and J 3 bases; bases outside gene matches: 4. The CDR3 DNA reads TGTGCCAGCAGCAAAGGACAGGACTACGAGCAGTACTTC. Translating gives CASSKGQDYEQYF.

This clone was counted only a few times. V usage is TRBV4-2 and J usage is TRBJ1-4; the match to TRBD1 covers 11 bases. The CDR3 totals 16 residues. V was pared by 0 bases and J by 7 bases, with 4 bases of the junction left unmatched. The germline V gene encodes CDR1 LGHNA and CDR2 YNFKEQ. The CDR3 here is CASSQDAGTGGEKLFF. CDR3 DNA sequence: TGTGCCAGCAGCCAAGACGCCGGGACAGGGGGTGAAAAACTGTTTTTT.

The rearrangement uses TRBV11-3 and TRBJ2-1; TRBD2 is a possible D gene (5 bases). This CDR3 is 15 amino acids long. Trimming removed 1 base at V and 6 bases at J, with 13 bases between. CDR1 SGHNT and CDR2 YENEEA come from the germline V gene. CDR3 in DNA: TGTGCCAGCAGCTTAGCCCCGGGGAGATCCAATGAGCAGTTCTTC. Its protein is CASSLAPGRSNEQFF. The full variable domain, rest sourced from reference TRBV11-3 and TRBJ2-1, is EAGVVQSPRYKIIEKKQPVAFWCNPISGHNTLYWYLQNLGQGPELLIRYENEEAVDDSQLPKDRFSAERLKGVDSTLKIQPAELGDSAVYLCASSLAPGRSNEQFFGPGTRLTVL.

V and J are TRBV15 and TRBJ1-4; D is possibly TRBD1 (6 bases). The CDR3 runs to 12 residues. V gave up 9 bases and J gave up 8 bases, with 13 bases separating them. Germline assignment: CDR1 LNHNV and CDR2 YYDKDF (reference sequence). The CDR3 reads CATRTVGEKLFF. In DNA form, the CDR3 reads TGTGCCACGCGGACAGTGGGAGAAAAACTGTTTTTT.

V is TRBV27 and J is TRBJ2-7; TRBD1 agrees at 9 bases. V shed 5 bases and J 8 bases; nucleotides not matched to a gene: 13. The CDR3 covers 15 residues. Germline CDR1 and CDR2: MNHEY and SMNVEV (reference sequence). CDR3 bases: TGTGCCAGCAGTCTGAAGGGACAGGGTGTTTTCCAGCAGTACTTC. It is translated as CASSLKGQGVFQQYF.

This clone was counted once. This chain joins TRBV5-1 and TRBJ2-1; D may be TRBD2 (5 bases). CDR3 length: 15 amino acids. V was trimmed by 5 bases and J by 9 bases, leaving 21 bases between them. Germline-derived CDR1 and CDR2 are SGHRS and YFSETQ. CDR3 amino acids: CASRLETTSNSEQFF. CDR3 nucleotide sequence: TGCGCCAGCAGGCTGGAGACTACCTCTAATTCTGAGCAGTTCTTC.

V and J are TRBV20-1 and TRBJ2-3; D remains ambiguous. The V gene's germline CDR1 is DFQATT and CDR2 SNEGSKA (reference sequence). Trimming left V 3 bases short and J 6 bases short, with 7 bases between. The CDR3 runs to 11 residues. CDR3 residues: CSARSKDTQYF. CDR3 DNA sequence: TGCAGTGCTAGGAGCAAGGATACGCAGTATTTT.